Following are 15 T cell receptor beta chains from one sample sequenced in a study of T-cell memory formation after mild COVID-19. Each CDR3 protein gets one entry after TCRdb re-called the 5' RACE reads with MiXCR. The table has about 560,000 distinct CDR3 sequences, 17% seen once. Material: PBMCs or a T cell subset sorted from them (not recorded which). These TCRs come from an adult woman who had mild COVID-19 (a few samples of this study predate the infection). Cell type and time point are not known.

This chain uses TRBV4-2 with TRBJ1-1, with TRBD1 as a possible D gene (5 bases). Trimming stripped 4 bases from V and 1 base from J, with 13 bases between. From germline, CDR1 is LGHNA and CDR2 YNFKEQ. The CDR3 consists of 15 residues. The CDR3 sequence is CASSPLGGGNTEAFF. In DNA form, the CDR3 reads TGTGCCAGCAGCCCGCTCGGGGGTGGGAACACTGAAGCTTTCTTT.

This clonotype occurred a few times. V and J are TRBV25-1 and TRBJ1-2; maybe TRBD1 (6 bases). Between the trimmed V and J ends, which lost 4 bases and 4 bases, there was a span of 22 bases. This CDR3 has 17 residues. Germline values: CDR1 MGHDK, CDR2 SYGVNS. Here the CDR3 DNA reads TGTGCCAGCAGTGTGTCCGGGGGGCAGGGTCGGCGCTATGGCTACACCTTC. Its protein product is CASSVSGGQGRRYGYTF.

This clonotype occurred a few times. The J gene is TRBJ2-1, the V gene TRBV5-1; D uncertain. Per the germline V gene, CDR1 is SGHRS and CDR2 is YFSETQ. The CDR3 has 11 residues. Trimming removed 7 bases at V and 6 bases at J, with 8 bases between. CDR3 protein: CASYQANEQFF. The CDR3 region has the DNA TGCGCCAGCTATCAGGCCAATGAGCAGTTCTTC. Complete variable domain (other parts from reference TRBV5-1 and TRBJ2-1): KAGVTQTPRYLIKTRGQQVTLSCSPISGHRSVSWYQQTPGQGLQFLFEYFSETQRNKGNFPGRFSGRQFSNSRSEMNVSTLELGDSALYLCASYQANEQFFGPGTRLTVL.

The V and J genes are TRBV5-1 and TRBJ1-1; weak D call: TRBD1 (6 bases). V dropped 1 base and J dropped 0 bases, with 19 bases sitting between them. Germline CDR1 and CDR2: SGHRS and YFSETQ. CDR3 length: 18 amino acids. The CDR3 sequence is CASSLWPGQGIMNTEAFF. For the CDR3, the DNA is TGCGCCAGCAGCTTGTGGCCGGGACAAGGGATTATGAACACTGAAGCTTTCTTT.

This clonotype has just a few counts. This rearrangement joins TRBV5-6 to TRBJ1-1; D not certain. CDR3 length equals 14 residues. Trimming removed 4 bases from V and 1 base from J, with 11 bases in between. Germline loops: CDR1 SGHDT, CDR2 YYEEEE. The CDR3 DNA reads as TGTGCCAGCAGCCAAGTTTTCGGGAACACTGAAGCTTTCTTT. It codes for CASSQVFGNTEAFF.

Details on this clonotype: Just one base apart from a much larger clone, this may be a read error. The V call is TRBV6-6, the J call TRBJ1-1, with D possibly TRBD1 on 5 matching bases. The length of the CDR3 is 12 residues. V lost 7 bases and J 1 base, leaving 7 bases between the germline ends. From germline, CDR1 is MNHNY and CDR2 SVGAGI (reference sequence). In DNA, the CDR3 is TGTGCCAGCATGAGGGGGAACACTGAAGCTTTCTTT. Translated: CASMRGNTEAFF.

This clonotype was found a few times. The gene calls are TRBV6-2 or TRBV6-3 and TRBJ2-1; 8 nucleotides agree with TRBD2. There are 15 residues in the CDR3. CDR1 and CDR2 (germline): MNHEY, SVGEGT. Trimming removed 6 bases from V and 2 bases from J; junction bases left unmatched: 6. DNA of the CDR3: TGTGCCAGCAGCCCCTATAGCGGGACCTACAATGAGCAGTTCTTC. The encoded protein is CASSPYSGTYNEQFF.

The chain employs TRBV5-4 and TRBJ2-1, with 12 bases aligning to TRBD2. V gave up 2 bases and J gave up 8 bases; unmatched junction bases: 11. Per germline, CDR1 SGHNT and CDR2 YYREEE (reference sequence). The CDR3 runs to 17 residues. Written as DNA, the CDR3 is TGTGCCAGCAGCTTTCGTCTAGCGGGAGGGCCTGTGGATGAGCAGTTCTTC. It yields the protein CASSFRLAGGPVDEQFF.

This clonotype was recorded a few times. The chain is built from TRBV21-1 and TRBJ2-7; the D call of TRBD1 is as the table states it, not checked on the DNA. TRBV21-1 constitutes a pseudogene. This CDR3 is built from 17 residues. CDR3 DNA: TGTGCCAGCAGCATTGGCTATTCGGCGGGACACATCTACGAGCAGTACTTC. Residues: CASSIGYSAGHIYEQYF.

The chain links TRBV5-4 to TRBJ2-1, with TRBD2 matching over 12 bases. CDR3 length: 14 amino acids. The germline gives CDR1 SGHNT, CDR2 YYREEE (reference sequence). The ends lost 5 bases at V and 6 bases at J; junction bases unmatched: 3. CDR3 loop: CASRSLAGGNEQFF. CDR3 coding DNA: TGTGCCAGCAGATCACTAGCGGGAGGCAATGAGCAGTTCTTC.

This chain connects TRBV6-5 to TRBJ1-2, with unresolved D. V shed 2 bases and J shed 5 bases, with 9 bases lying between them. The CDR3 is made up of 13 amino acids. Germline loops: CDR1 MNHEY, CDR2 SVGAGI. The CDR3: CASSYGASYGYTF. DNA for the CDR3: TGTGCCAGCAGTTACGGAGCATCGTATGGCTACACCTTC.

The CDR3 is CASSLGTSGGAGNEQFF. The CDR3 DNA follows: TGTGCCAGCAGCCTAGGGACTAGCGGGGGGGCCGGAAATGAGCAGTTCTTC. V usage is TRBV7-9 and J usage is TRBJ2-1; 16 positions match TRBD2. Unmatched junction bases numbered 8, after V lost 5 bases and J lost 7 bases. This CDR3 has 17 residues. CDR1 and CDR2 from the germline V gene are SEHNR and FQNEAQ (reference sequence). Looking up the rest from reference TRBV7-9 and TRBJ2-1 gives the full variable domain: DTGVSQNPRHKITKRGQNVTFRCDPISEHNRLYWYRQTLGQGPEFLTYFQNEAQLEKSRLLSDRFSAERPKGSFSTLEIQRTEQGDSAMYLCASSLGTSGGAGNEQFFGPGTRLTVL.

There are a few counts of this clonotype. The rearrangement uses TRBV12-3 or TRBV12-4 and TRBJ2-1; the D gene is possibly TRBD2 (6 bases). V was shortened by 5 bases and J by 9 bases, with 14 bases between the two germline ends. The CDR3 contains 13 residues. The CDR3 spells CASSRDFQGEQFF. CDR3 bases: TGTGCCAGCAGTCGGGACTTCCAGGGTGAGCAGTTCTTC.

This clonotype has only a few counts. This rearrangement joins TRBV5-1 to TRBJ2-5; 9 nucleotides agree with TRBD2. From germline, CDR1 is SGHRS and CDR2 YFSETQ. Losses at the gene ends were 1 base for V and 2 bases for J; bases not matched to a gene: 3. This CDR3 contains 15 residues. CDR3 sequence reads: CASSLTSGLQETQYF. The CDR3 coding sequence is TGCGCCAGCAGCTTGACTAGCGGGTTGCAAGAGACCCAGTACTTC.

The V call is TRBV12-3 or TRBV12-4, the J call TRBJ2-7, with D perhaps matching TRBD2 (6 bases). V lost 5 bases and J 0 bases, leaving 14 bases between the germline ends. CDR3 length: 15 residues. The CDR3 here is CASSGPGTASYEQYF. CDR3 DNA sequence: TGTGCCAGCAGTGGACCGGGGACTGCCTCCTACGAGCAGTACTTC.